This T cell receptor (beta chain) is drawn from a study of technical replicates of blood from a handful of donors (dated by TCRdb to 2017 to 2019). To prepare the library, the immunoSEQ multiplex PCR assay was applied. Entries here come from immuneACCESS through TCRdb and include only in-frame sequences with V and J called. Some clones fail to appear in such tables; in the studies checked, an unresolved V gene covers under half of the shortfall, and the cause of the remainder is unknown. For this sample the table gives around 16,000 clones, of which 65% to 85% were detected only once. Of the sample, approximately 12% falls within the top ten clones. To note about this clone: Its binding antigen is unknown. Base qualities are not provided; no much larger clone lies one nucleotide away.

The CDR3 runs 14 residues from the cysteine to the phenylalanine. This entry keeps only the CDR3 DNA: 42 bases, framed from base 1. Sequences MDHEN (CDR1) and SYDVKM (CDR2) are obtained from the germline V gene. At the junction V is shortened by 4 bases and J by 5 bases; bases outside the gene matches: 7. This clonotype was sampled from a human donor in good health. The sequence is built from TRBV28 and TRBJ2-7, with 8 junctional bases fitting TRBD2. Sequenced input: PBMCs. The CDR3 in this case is CASSSPGGRDEQYF. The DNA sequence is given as TGTGCCAGCAGTTCGCCGGGAGGGCGGGACGAGCAGTACTTC.